Shown below are 14 T cell receptor beta chains from a single sample sequenced in a study of shared clonotypes between healthy human individuals. The protocol was immunoSEQ multiplex PCR, while the TCRdb copy is restricted to in-frame clones and leaves out a portion. Among about 1 million clones listed, under 80% were seen once. The sample taken for sequencing was memory CD4+ T cells sorted from blood. Indicated subset: CD45RA-negative fraction. The receptors were sampled from a man between 18 and 29 years old in good health.

This clone was counted a few times. The CDR3 spells CASSPLQGNTQYF. In DNA, the CDR3 is TGTGCCAGCAGTCCCCTACAGGGAAATACGCAGTATTTT. This rearrangement joins TRBV25-1 to TRBJ2-3; weak D call: TRBD1 (6 bases). CDR3 size: 13 residues. The ends were cut back, 5 bases at V and 7 bases at J, with 13 bases in the middle. From germline, CDR1 is MGHDK and CDR2 SYGVNS.

The gene calls are TRBV5-4 and TRBJ2-1; D remains unclear. Germline V gene lookup returns CDR1 SGHNT and CDR2 YYREEE (reference sequence). There are 13 residues in the CDR3. V lost 6 bases and J 5 bases, leaving 12 bases between the germline ends. The CDR3 coding sequence is TGTGCCAGCAATTCCCAGGATGACAATGAGCAGTTCTTC. Its protein is CASNSQDDNEQFF.

This chain uses TRBV6-6 with TRBJ1-5; 10 bases agree with TRBD1. The germline CDR1 and CDR2 sequences are MNHNY and SVGAGI (reference sequence). V was clipped by 3 bases and J by 3 bases; unmatched bases: 5. The CDR3 consists of 16 residues. As DNA, the CDR3 is TGTGCCAGCAGTTATCCGGGACAGGGGATCAATCAGCCCCAGCATTTT. This sequence encodes CASSYPGQGINQPQHF.

This clone was found a few times. Additional DNA sequences in this sample encode the identical CDR3. The chain uses TRBV5-1 and TRBJ1-4; TRBD1 might be the D (5 bases). Deletions cut 1 base from V and 0 bases from J, with 10 bases between. Per germline, CDR1 SGHRS and CDR2 YFSETQ. The CDR3 length is 16 residues. In DNA, the CDR3 is TGCGCCAGCAGCTTGTCCGGGACTGCAACTAATGAAAAACTGTTTTTT. It codes for CASSLSGTATNEKLFF.

This rearrangement joins TRBV5-8 to TRBJ2-5; 7 bases map to TRBD2. Germline V gene lookup returns CDR1 SGHTS and CDR2 YDEGEE. V lost 2 bases to trimming and J lost 3 bases; unmatched junction nucleotides: 7. The CDR3 length is 15 residues. The CDR3 loop is CASSLLAAGEETQYF. CDR3 bases: TGTGCCAGCAGCTTACTAGCTGCGGGGGAAGAGACCCAGTACTTC.

This rearrangement joins TRBV7-9 to TRBJ1-1, with D perhaps matching TRBD1 (5 bases). V was clipped by 6 bases and J by 1 base, with 12 bases between them. The germline CDR1 and CDR2 sequences are SEHNR and FQNEAQ (reference sequence). This CDR3 has 14 amino acids. The chain's CDR3 is CASRSGTQNTEAFF. As DNA, the CDR3 is TGTGCCAGCAGGTCCGGGACCCAGAACACTGAAGCTTTCTTT.

In nucleotides, the CDR3 is TGTGCCAGCAGTGAAGCTGGGGGACACGGAAACACCATATATTTT. This gives the protein CASSEAGGHGNTIYF. V is TRBV2 and J is TRBJ1-3; a possible D gene is TRBD1 (6 bases). Germline V CDR1 and CDR2: SNHLY, FYNNEI. The CDR3 has 15 residues. V lost 0 bases and J lost 4, with 10 bases in between.

V is TRBV28 and J is TRBJ1-2; D remains unclear. Germline V gene lookup returns CDR1 MDHEN and CDR2 SYDVKM. The CDR3 extends over 14 amino acids. Trimming pared 7 bases from V and 3 bases from J, leaving 15 bases between. The CDR3 region is CASNLGRAYYGYTF. The CDR3 bases are TGTGCCAGCAACTTAGGAAGGGCTTACTATGGCTACACCTTC.

Remarks on this clone: The same CDR3 arises from other DNA sequences in this sample as well. The V gene is TRBV5-4, the J gene TRBJ1-5, with 11 positions matching TRBD1. V gave up 3 bases and J gave up 7 bases; unmatched junction bases: 0. This CDR3 is built from 13 residues. Germline V CDR1 and CDR2: SGHNT, YYREEE (reference sequence). The CDR3 DNA is TGTGCCAGCAGCTGGGACAGGGGGCAGCCCCAGCATTTT. Its protein is CASSWDRGQPQHF.

The rearrangement uses TRBV10-3 and TRBJ2-5, with TRBD2 matching over 10 bases. Near its end, the DNA agrees better with TRBJ2-7, so the J call may be wrong. There are 14 residues in the CDR3. The germline CDR1 and CDR2 sequences are ENHRY and SYGVKD. This chain's CDR3 is CAISDSGGKNEQYF. The CDR3 DNA reads as TGTGCCATCAGTGATAGCGGGGGGAAAAACGAGCAGTACTTC.

The rearrangement uses TRBV6-1 and TRBJ2-7; D is undetermined. Trimming took off 4 bases at V and 12 bases at J, with 16 bases between the two ends. The CDR3 totals 12 residues. Germline lookup yields CDR1 MNHNS and CDR2 SASEGT. CDR3 nucleotides: TGTGCCAGCAGTGCCTCCAATCTGCGCCGGTACTTC. Amino acids: CASSASNLRRYF.

The J gene is TRBJ1-5, the V gene TRBV5-1; a possible D gene is TRBD1 (5 bases). Germline CDR1 and CDR2: SGHRS and YFSETQ. Between the trimmed V and J ends, which lost 0 bases and 3 bases, there was a span of 7 bases. This CDR3 spans 14 amino acids. CDR3 sequence reads: CASSLEGVNQPQHF. CDR3 sequence (DNA): TGCGCCAGCAGCTTGGAAGGGGTCAATCAGCCCCAGCATTTT.

Regarding this clone: Other DNA sequences within the sample encode an identical CDR3. The chain is built from TRBV19 and TRBJ2-3; D may be TRBD1 (6 bases). The CDR3 covers 14 residues. The V gene lost 5 bases and the J gene lost 6 bases, with 15 bases spanning the gap. The germline V gene encodes CDR1 LNHDA and CDR2 SQIVND (reference sequence). CDR3 bases: TGTGCCAGTAGTTTACAGGGTCCCCCCGATACGCAGTATTTT. Residues: CASSLQGPPDTQYF.

This chain links TRBV6-6 with TRBJ1-1; TRBD1 matches 9 bases. Trimming took 6 bases from V and 6 from J; bases not matched to a gene: 8. Germline V CDR1 and CDR2: MNHNY, SVGAGI (reference sequence). This CDR3 is 14 amino acids long. The DNA of the CDR3 is TGTGCCAGCAGGTCCGGGACAGGGAAGGCTGAAGCTTTCTTT. This translates into CASRSGTGKAEAFF.